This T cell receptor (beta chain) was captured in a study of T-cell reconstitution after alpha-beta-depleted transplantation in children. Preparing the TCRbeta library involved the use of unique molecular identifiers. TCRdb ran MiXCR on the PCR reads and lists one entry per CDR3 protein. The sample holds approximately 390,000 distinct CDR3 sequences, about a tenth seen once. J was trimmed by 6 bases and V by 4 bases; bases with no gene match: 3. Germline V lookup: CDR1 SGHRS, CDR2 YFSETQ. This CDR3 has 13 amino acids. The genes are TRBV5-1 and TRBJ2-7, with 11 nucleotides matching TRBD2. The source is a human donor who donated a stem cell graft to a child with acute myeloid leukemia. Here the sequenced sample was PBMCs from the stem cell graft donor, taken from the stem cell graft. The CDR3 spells CASSRLAGSEQYF. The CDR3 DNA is TGCGCCAGCAGCCGACTAGCGGGATCCGAGCAGTACTTC.